Following are 14 T cell receptor beta chains from one sample sequenced in a study of blood T cell repertoires in COVID-19. Assay used: immunoSEQ multiplex PCR; TCRdb lists only in-frame clones, some missing. The repertoire holds 200,000 to 300,000 clones, with 75% to 90% as singletons. Sequencing was done on a sample of PBMCs or T cells enriched from blood (not recorded which). The receptor source for this set is a woman aged 30 to 39 who had recovered from COVID-19.

The rearrangement links TRBV7-2 to TRBJ2-1; maybe TRBD2 (5 bases). CDR1 and CDR2 from the germline V gene are SGHTA and FQGNSA. The CDR3 covers 13 residues. V was trimmed by 1 base and J by 5 bases, leaving 6 bases between them. CDR3 sequence reads: CASSLETNNEQFF. In nucleotides, the CDR3 is TGTGCCAGCAGCTTAGAGACTAACAATGAGCAGTTCTTC. The full variable domain, completed using reference TRBV7-2 and TRBJ2-1, is GAGVSQSPSNKVTEKGKDVELRCDPISGHTALYWYRQSLGQGLEFLIYFQGNSAPDKSGLPSDRFSAERTGGSVSTLTIQRTQQEDSAVYLCASSLETNNEQFFGPGTRLTVL.

V is TRBV12-2 and J is TRBJ2-7; the D call of TRBD1 is as the table states it, not checked on the DNA. TRBV12-2 corresponds to a pseudogene. The CDR3 consists of 15 residues. CDR3 sequence (DNA): TGTGCAAGTCGCTTAACCCCGGGACAGCACTACGAGCAGTACTTC. This codes for CASRLTPGQHYEQYF.

This chain connects TRBV10-1 to TRBJ1-2, with 11 bases matching TRBD1. The V and J ends lost 5 bases and 4 bases, in that order; junction bases with no gene match: 15. CDR3 length equals 18 residues. Germline loops: CDR1 WNHNN, CDR2 SYGVQD (reference sequence). The chain's CDR3 is CASSPNPGQGEGVYGYTF. CDR3 DNA: TGCGCCAGCAGTCCTAATCCGGGACAGGGGGAGGGGGTCTATGGCTACACCTTC.

This chain joins TRBV29-1 and TRBJ1-1; maybe TRBD1 (5 bases). Germline CDR1 SQVTM, CDR2 ANQGSEA. The CDR3 extends over 15 amino acids. Trimming took off 3 bases at V and 5 bases at J, with 19 bases between the two ends. The DNA for the CDR3 is TGCAGCGTTGACCGTAGCGGGAGTGGGGGAACTGAAGCTTTCTTT. Amino acid sequence: CSVDRSGSGGTEAFF.

This chain links TRBV6-4 with TRBJ1-1, with no clear D. Germline CDR1 MRHNA, CDR2 SNTAGT. V lost 6 bases and J lost 0, with 8 bases in between. CDR3 length: 13 amino acids. In nucleotides, the CDR3 is TGTGCCAGCAGCGAGGGAATGAACACTGAAGCTTTCTTT. Its translation: CASSEGMNTEAFF.

This clone was seen a single time. CDR3 nucleotide sequence: TGTGCCACCAGGGAGACAGGGAGAGTCGAAAAACTGTTTTTT. Its protein product is CATRETGRVEKLFF. The genes are TRBV10-3 and TRBJ1-4, with 7 bases lining up with TRBD1. V dropped 10 bases and J dropped 8; count of bases not matched to a gene: 13. This CDR3 comprises 14 residues. Germline loops: CDR1 ENHRY, CDR2 SYGVKD.

This clone was picked up a small number of times. V gene TRBV28 combines with J gene TRBJ2-7; D gene unclear. The germline V and J ends were trimmed by 8 bases and 9 bases, with 8 bases remaining between them. Germline V CDR1 and CDR2: MDHEN, SYDVKM. This CDR3 region has 9 residues. Here the CDR3 DNA reads TGTGCCAGCGGCTCGGGGCAGTACTTC. Protein: CASGSGQYF.

The chain couples TRBV18 to TRBJ1-1, with a weak D call TRBD1 (6 bases). The germline V gene encodes CDR1 KGHSH and CDR2 LQKENI. This CDR3 region has 17 residues. Deletions cut 6 bases from V and 3 bases from J, with 23 bases between. CDR3 bases: TGTGCCAGCTCCCCCAGGACAGACCTGATCTCCGACACTGAAGCTTTCTTT. It codes for CASSPRTDLISDTEAFF.

V usage is TRBV5-6 and J usage is TRBJ1-1; TRBD1 is a possible D gene (6 bases). V shed 1 base and J shed 6 bases, with 19 bases lying between them. CDR3 length: 16 amino acids. Germline CDR1 and CDR2: SGHDT and YYEEEE. The CDR3 sequence is CASSLSRGAHRAEAFF. The CDR3 DNA is TGTGCCAGCAGCTTGTCCAGGGGCGCCCATAGGGCTGAAGCTTTCTTT. Complete variable domain (other parts from reference TRBV5-6 and TRBJ1-1): DAGVTQSPTHLIKTRGQQVTLRCSPKSGHDTVSWYQQALGQGPQFIFQYYEEEERQRGNFPDRFSGHQFPNYSSELNVNALLLGDSALYLCASSLSRGAHRAEAFFGQGTRLTVV.

V and J are TRBV28 and TRBJ1-5; D unclear. Trimming cost V 5 bases and J 2 bases, with 7 bases left between them. Germline assignment: CDR1 MDHEN and CDR2 SYDVKM. This CDR3 has 13 residues. The CDR3 sequence is CASSDRGNQPQHF. The DNA for the CDR3 is TGTGCCAGCAGTGACCGGGGCAATCAGCCCCAGCATTTT.

This chain uses TRBV18 with TRBJ1-4; weak D call: TRBD1 (5 bases). The germline gives CDR1 KGHSH, CDR2 LQKENI. The V end was cut by 3 bases, the J end by 4 bases, with 12 bases between. The CDR3 runs to 15 residues. The CDR3 protein is CASSPRGRYNEKLFF. CDR3 bases: TGTGCCAGCTCACCGCGGGGCAGGTATAATGAAAAACTGTTTTTT.

The chain has TRBV27 and TRBJ1-4; D gene uncertain. Germline CDR1 and CDR2: MNHEY and SMNVEV (reference sequence). Trimming shortened V by 4 bases and J by 7 bases, and 13 bases separated the two germline ends. CDR3 size: 14 residues. CDR3 in amino acids: CASSSGTRSEKLFF. The CDR3 region has the DNA TGTGCCAGCAGTTCGGGAACTCGGAGTGAAAAACTGTTTTTT.

This chain uses TRBV7-6 with TRBJ2-7; 11 bases fit TRBD2. The junction had 26 bases not matched to a gene; V was cut back by 5 bases and J by 5 bases. The CDR3 length is 21 residues. Looked up from germline, CDR1 is SGHVS and CDR2 is FNYEAQ. CDR3 region: CASSKLLGAGARLAGLNEQYF. In DNA, the CDR3 is TGTGCCAGCAGCAAACTACTTGGGGCAGGGGCGAGACTAGCGGGACTCAACGAGCAGTACTTC.

V and J are TRBV28 and TRBJ1-1; 8 nucleotides match TRBD1. Losses at the gene ends were 6 bases for V and 4 bases for J; bases not matched to a gene: 10. The CDR3 runs 15 residues. The germline V gene has CDR1 MDHEN and CDR2 SYDVKM. This CDR3 reads CASRATGAEGTEAFF. The CDR3 DNA sequence: TGTGCCAGCAGGGCGACAGGGGCGGAAGGCACTGAAGCTTTCTTT.